The present T cell receptor (beta chain) was sequenced within a study of monozygotic twins with inflammatory bowel disease. Study results and caveats: The sharing of clonotypes with others was lower in IBD patients than in healthy twins, especially with disease activity. Patients received differing immunosuppressive treatments, which may have added variability to their repertoires. TCRbeta inverse Simpson diversity was decreased in IBD patients versus healthy co-twins.

About this clonotype: As yet, its antigen is unknown.

CDR1 and CDR2 from the germline V gene are SGHAT and FQNNGV. The CDR3 length is 15 residues. Each of the TCR libraries took roughly 4,000 ng of total RNA. Reanalyzing the 5' RACE reads, TCRdb keeps one entry per CDR3 protein, without DNA. The data include approximately 330,000 distinct CDR3 sequences; the top ten clones carry roughly 2%. The sample comprised blood. This receptor was taken from a human donor with ulcerative colitis or Crohn's disease, or a healthy co-twin of an affected twin (not recorded which). The chain links TRBV11-2 to TRBJ2-2. This CDR3 is CASSHEPSNTGELFF.